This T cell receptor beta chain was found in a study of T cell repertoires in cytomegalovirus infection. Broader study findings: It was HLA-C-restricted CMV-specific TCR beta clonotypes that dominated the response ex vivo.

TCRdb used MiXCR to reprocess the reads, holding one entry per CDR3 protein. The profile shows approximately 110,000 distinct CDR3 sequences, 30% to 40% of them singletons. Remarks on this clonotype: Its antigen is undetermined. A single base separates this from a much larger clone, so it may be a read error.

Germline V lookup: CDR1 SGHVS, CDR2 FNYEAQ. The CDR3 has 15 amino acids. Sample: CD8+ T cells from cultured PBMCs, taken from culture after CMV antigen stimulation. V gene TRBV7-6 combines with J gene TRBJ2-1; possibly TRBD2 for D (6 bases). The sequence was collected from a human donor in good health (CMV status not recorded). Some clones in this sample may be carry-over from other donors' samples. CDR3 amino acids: CAGSLTSMEECEQFF. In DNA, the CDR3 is TGTGCCGGCAGCTTAACTAGCATGGAGGAATGCGAGCAGTTCTTC. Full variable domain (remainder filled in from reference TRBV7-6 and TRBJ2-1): GAGVSQSPRYKVTKRGQDVALRCDPISGHVSLYWYRQALGQGPEFLTYFNYEAQQDKSGLPNDRFSAERPEGSISTLTIQRTEQRDSAMYRCAGSLTSMEECEQFFGPGTRLTVL.